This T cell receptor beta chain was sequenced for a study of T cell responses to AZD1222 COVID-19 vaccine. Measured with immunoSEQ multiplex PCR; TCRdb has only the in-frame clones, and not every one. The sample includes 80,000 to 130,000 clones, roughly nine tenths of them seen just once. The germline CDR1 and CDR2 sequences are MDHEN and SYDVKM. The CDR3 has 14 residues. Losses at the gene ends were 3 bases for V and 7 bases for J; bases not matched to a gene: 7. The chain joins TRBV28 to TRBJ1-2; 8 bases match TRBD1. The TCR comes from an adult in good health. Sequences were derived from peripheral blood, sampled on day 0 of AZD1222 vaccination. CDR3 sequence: CASSLGQDRGGYTF. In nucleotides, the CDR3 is TGTGCCAGCAGTTTGGGACAGGATCGGGGTGGCTACACCTTC.